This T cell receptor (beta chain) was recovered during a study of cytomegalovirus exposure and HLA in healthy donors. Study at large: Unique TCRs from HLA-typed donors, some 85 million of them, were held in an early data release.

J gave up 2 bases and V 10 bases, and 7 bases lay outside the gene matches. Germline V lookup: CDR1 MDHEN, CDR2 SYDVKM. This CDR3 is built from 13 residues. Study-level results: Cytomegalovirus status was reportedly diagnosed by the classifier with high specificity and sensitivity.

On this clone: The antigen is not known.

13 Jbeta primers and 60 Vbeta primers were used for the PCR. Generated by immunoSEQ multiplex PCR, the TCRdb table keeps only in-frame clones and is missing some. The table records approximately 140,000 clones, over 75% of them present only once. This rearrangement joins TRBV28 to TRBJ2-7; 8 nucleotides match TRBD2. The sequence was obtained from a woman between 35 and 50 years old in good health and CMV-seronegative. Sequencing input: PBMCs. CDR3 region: CATTRGGAYEQYF. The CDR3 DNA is TGTGCCACCACCCGGGGGGGGGCCTACGAGCAGTACTTC. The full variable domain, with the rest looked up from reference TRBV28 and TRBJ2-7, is DVKVTQSSRYLVKRTGEKVFLECVQDMDHENMFWYRQDPGLGLRLIYFSYDVKMKEKGDIPEGYSVSREKKERFSLILESASTNQTSMYLCATTRGGAYEQYFGPGTRLTVT.